Ten or more counts support the clone carrying this T cell receptor (beta chain). The antigen remains undetermined. This record comes from a study of T cells in Graves' hyperthyroidism and ophthalmopathy. Study conclusions and caveats: Most thyroid clonotypes that were expanded above 0.001 also turned up in blood. Ophthalmopathy was distinguished from stable hyperthyroidism by 13 V-J signatures.

Patients aged 18 to 65 had newly diagnosed hyperthyroidism lasting under 2 months. This CDR3 has 12 residues. The V gene lost 4 bases and the J gene lost 11 bases, with 14 bases spanning the gap. Germline loops: CDR1 SGHNT, CDR2 YENEEA. RNA transcripts served as the template for amplifying TCR beta CDR3 regions. The study used the HTBI primer set for a first-round RT-PCR of the TCR CDR3. TCRdb redid the calling of the multiplex PCR reads with MiXCR, one entry per CDR3 protein. The table lists about 540,000 distinct CDR3 sequences, approximately 44% of them singletons, with approximately 8.4% in the top ten.

This TCR derives from a woman aged 18-30 years with Graves' hyperthyroidism. This rearrangement joins TRBV11-3 to TRBJ1-1, with D unclear. The sample was peripheral blood or thyroid tissue (not recorded which). In DNA form, the CDR3 reads TGTGCCAGCAGCTCCGAGTGGACGCATGCTTTCTTT. Residues: CASSSEWTHAFF.